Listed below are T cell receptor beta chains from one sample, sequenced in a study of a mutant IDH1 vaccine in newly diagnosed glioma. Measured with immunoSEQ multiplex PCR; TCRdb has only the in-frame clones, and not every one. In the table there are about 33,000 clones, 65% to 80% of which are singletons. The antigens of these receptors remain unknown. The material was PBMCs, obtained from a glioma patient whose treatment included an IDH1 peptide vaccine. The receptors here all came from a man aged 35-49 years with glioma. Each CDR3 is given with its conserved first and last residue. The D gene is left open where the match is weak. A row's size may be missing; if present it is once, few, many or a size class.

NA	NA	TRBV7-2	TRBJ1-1	TGTGCCAGCAGCTTATCCATTAACCTGAGACCGAGGACTGAAGCTTTCTTT	CASSLSINLRPRTEAFF
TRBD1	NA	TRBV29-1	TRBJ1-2	TGCAGCGTACAACAGGGGAGGCTGGGCTATGGCTACATCTTC	CSVQQGRLGYGYIF
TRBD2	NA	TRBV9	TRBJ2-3	TGTGCCAGCAGCGTAGGGGCTAGCGGGAGGGCCGGAACAGATACGCAGTATTTT	CASSVGASGRAGTDTQYF
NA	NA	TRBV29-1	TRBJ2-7	TGCAGCGTTGGGTCGGGGAACGAGCAGTACTTC	CSVGSGNEQYF
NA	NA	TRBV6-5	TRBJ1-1	TGTGCCAGCAGTTACGGGGCAGGGTCGATGAACACTGAAGCTTTCTTT	CASSYGAGSMNTEAFF
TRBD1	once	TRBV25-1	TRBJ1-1	TGTGCCAGCAGTGAATTAGGGGGCTTAGATCCTGAAGCTTTCTTT	CASSELGGLDPEAFF
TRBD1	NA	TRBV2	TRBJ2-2	TGTGCCAGCAGGGGGGACAGGCCGCGCGGGGAGCTGTTTTTT	CASRGDRPRGELFF
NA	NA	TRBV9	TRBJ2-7	TGTGCCAGCAGCGTGGGTGACGGGGATGTCTACGAGCAGTACTTC	CASSVGDGDVYEQYF
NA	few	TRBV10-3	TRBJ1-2	TGTGCCATCAGTGTCATAAAGGCCGGGGATGGCTACACCTTC	CAISVIKAGDGYTF
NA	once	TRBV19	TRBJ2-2	TGTGCCAGTAGTAGGGGCACCGGGGAGCTGTTTTTT	CASSRGTGELFF
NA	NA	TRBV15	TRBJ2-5	TGTGCCACCAGCAGAGTGGCGAGAAAAGAGACCCAGTACTTC	CATSRVARKETQYF
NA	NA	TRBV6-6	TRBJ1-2	TGTGCCAGCCACGGAGGGGGGCGAAGTAACTATGGCTACACCTTC	CASHGGGRSNYGYTF
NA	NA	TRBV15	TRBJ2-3	TGTGCCACCAGCAGGGGAACTCGCACAGATACGCAGTATTTT	CATSRGTRTDTQYF
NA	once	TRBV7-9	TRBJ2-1	TGTGCCAGCAGTCCCAGGGTCAATGAGCAGTTCTTC	CASSPRVNEQFF
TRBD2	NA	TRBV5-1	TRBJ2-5	TGCGCCAGCAGCCCCTCCCGGGGACTAGCGGTCCAAGAGACCCAGTACTTC	CASSPSRGLAVQETQYF
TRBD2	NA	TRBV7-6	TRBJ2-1	TGTGCCAGCAGCCCCCGACTAGCGGGGCCGACCTCCTACAATGAGCAGTTCTTC	CASSPRLAGPTSYNEQFF
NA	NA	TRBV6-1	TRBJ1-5	TGTGCCAGCAGTGAAATCTGGGGAAGCAATCAGCCCCAGCATTTT	CASSEIWGSNQPQHF
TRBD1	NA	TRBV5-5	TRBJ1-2	TGTGCCAGCAGCTTCTTCGGACAGGGAGGGAACTATGGCTACACCTTC	CASSFFGQGGNYGYTF
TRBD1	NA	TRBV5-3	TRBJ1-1	TGTGCCAGAAGCATAACCGGGACAGGAGGCAATGAAGCTTTCTTT	CARSITGTGGNEAFF
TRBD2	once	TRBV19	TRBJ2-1	TGTGCCAGTGGACCAACTAGCGTCGCCTACAATGAGCAGTTCTTC	CASGPTSVAYNEQFF
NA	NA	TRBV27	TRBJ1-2	TGTGCCAGCAGTTTAAGACAAAACTATGGCTACACCTTC	CASSLRQNYGYTF
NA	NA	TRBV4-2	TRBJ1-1	TGTGCCAGCAGCCAAGCGGGATCCGAAGCTTTCTTT	CASSQAGSEAFF